The 9 T cell receptor beta chains listed next were all sequenced from one sample in a study of CD8+ T cells in alopecia areata. Following RNA extraction, reverse transcription yielded cDNA that acted as the sequencing template. The data were produced by immunoSEQ multiplex PCR, yet TCRdb's version contains in-frame clones alone and is incomplete. The sample has 150,000 to 200,000 clones; roughly 64% are singletons. Treatment noted: oral pan-JAK inhibitor, 5-10 mg twice daily. Sequenced material: CD4+ T cells sorted from blood, taken at week 24, from a patient treated with tofacitinib. The receptors originated from a human donor with alopecia areata.

The chain carries TRBV9 and TRBJ2-5; possible D gene TRBD1, 6 bases. V lost 4 bases and J lost 5, with 18 bases in between. Germline lookup yields CDR1 SGDLS and CDR2 YYNGEE. This CDR3 has 15 amino acids. CDR3 region: CASSFRSQGMETQYF. The CDR3 region has the DNA TGTGCCAGCAGCTTCCGCAGTCAGGGGATGGAGACCCAGTACTTC.

This clone occurred a few times. The junction shows a germline mismatch at one end, possibly a read error. The V and J genes are TRBV4-1 and TRBJ1-4; D not resolved. This CDR3 spans 14 amino acids. Germline V gene data show CDR1 as MGHRA and CDR2 as YSYEKL. The CDR3 here is CASSHGESGEKLFF. The CDR3, as DNA: TGTGCCAGCAGCCACGGGGAGTCGGGGGAAAAACTGTTTTTT.

CDR3 DNA sequence: TGTGCCAGCAGTGAAGGGAACAGGGGGCAATCACCCCTCCACTTT. Translation: CASSEGNRGQSPLHF. The gene calls are TRBV25-1 and TRBJ1-6; 9 nucleotides match TRBD1. V shed 2 bases, J shed 10 bases, and the junction held 6 bases outside the gene matches. The CDR3 is made up of 15 amino acids. Germline V gives CDR1 MGHDK, CDR2 SYGVNS.

This CDR3 reads CAISDAGTTIYF. The CDR3 DNA is TGTGCCATCAGTGACGCAGGGACTACCATATATTTT. V gene TRBV10-3 combines with J gene TRBJ1-3; D perhaps matches TRBD1 (5 bases). CDR3 length: 12 amino acids. V dropped 3 bases and J dropped 10 bases, with 10 bases sitting between them. Germline V gene lookup returns CDR1 ENHRY and CDR2 SYGVKD.

This clone was detected many times. This chain uses TRBV7-2 with TRBJ2-3, with a possible D match to TRBD1 (8 bases). Trimming shortened V by 6 bases and J by 4 bases, and 17 bases separated the two germline ends. Germline V gene sequence: CDR1 SGHTA, CDR2 FQGNSA. CDR3 length: 15 residues. For the CDR3, the DNA is TGTGCCAGCAGTACTAACACAGGGGGGGCAGATACGCAGTATTTT. It encodes CASSTNTGGADTQYF. Drawing the rest from reference TRBV7-2 and TRBJ2-3, the complete variable domain is GAGVSQSPSNKVTEKGKDVELRCDPISGHTALYWYRQSLGQGLEFLIYFQGNSAPDKSGLPSDRFSAERTGGSVSTLTIQRTQQEDSAVYLCASSTNTGGADTQYFGPGTRLTVL.

This clone has a handful of counts. This chain links TRBV28 with TRBJ1-4, with 7 positions matching TRBD1. J lost 4 bases, V lost 7 bases, and 3 bases had no gene match. In germline, CDR1 is MDHEN, CDR2 SYDVKM. The CDR3 loop spans 13 amino acids. The chain's CDR3 is CASKNRGNEKLFF. CDR3 coding DNA: TGTGCCAGCAAGAACAGGGGTAATGAAAAACTGTTTTTT.

This clone was detected a few times. J is TRBJ2-5 and V is TRBV10-3; D is perhaps TRBD1 (5 bases). CDR1 is ENHRY and CDR2 is SYGVKD in the germline V gene. The CDR3 has 14 amino acids. Trimming removed 5 bases at V and 4 bases at J, with 14 bases between. CDR3 DNA: TGTGCCATCAGTACGGAGCCGGACACAGAGACCCAGTACTTC. Protein: CAISTEPDTETQYF.

V and J are TRBV4-3 and TRBJ2-1, with D unclear. The CDR3 runs to 14 residues. V was pared by 3 bases and J by 7 bases, with 13 bases between. Germline CDR1 and CDR2: LGHNA and YSLEER. This CDR3 is CASSQVAVWNEQFF. The CDR3 nucleotides read TGCGCCAGCAGCCAGGTGGCGGTGTGGAATGAGCAGTTCTTC.

The J gene is TRBJ2-3, the V gene TRBV15; D not certain. The CDR3 runs to 13 residues. Looked up from germline, CDR1 is LNHNV and CDR2 is YYDKDF (reference sequence). Between the trimmed V and J ends, which lost 1 base and 6 bases, there was a span of 8 bases. DNA for the CDR3: TGTGCCACCAGCAGAGGGACCGAGGATACGCAGTATTTT. Translation gives CATSRGTEDTQYF.